The rows below give T cell receptor beta chains drawn from one sample of a study of cytomegalovirus exposure and HLA in healthy donors. Sequenced by immunoSEQ multiplex PCR; TCRdb stores in-frame clones only, minus some. The profile shows 150,000 or so clones, almost 85% of them singletons. The sample comprised PBMCs. The receptors here all came from a man aged 25 to 40 in good health and CMV-seropositive. The CDR3 runs from the conserved cysteine through the conserved F or W. Fields, in order: CDR3 length, V gene, clone size, CDR3 protein. Clone size is given for some rows only: seen once, a few or many times, or a class if the clone is expanded.

14,TRBV27,NA,CASSSRVSSYEQYF
15,TRBV7-9,NA,CASSPGQGNTGELFF
14,TRBV7-9,NA,CASSFDRRPYEQYF
13,TRBV6-6,NA,CATLSGGSNGYTF
11,TRBV30,few,CALGANYGYTF
14,TRBV6-5,NA,CASTTDRGFVEQYF
12,TRBV30,few,CAWAGSGNTIYF
19,TRBV7-3,NA,CASSQPHRGSKSSGNTIYF
14,TRBV6-1,NA,CASSDEGAGYGYTF
14,TRBV2,NA,CASSEDAAGETQYF
14,TRBV2,NA,CASRDPTGAYEQYF
16,TRBV7-9,NA,CASSLAQTRSREKLFF
16,TRBV7-3,NA,CASSSGLAGGADTQYF
13,TRBV28,NA,CASSPQNTDTQYF
14,TRBV9,NA,CASSLRQASYEQYF
14,TRBV2,once,CASSGDRARETQYF
14,TRBV9,once,CASSVADSYNEQFF
15,TRBV7-9,once,CASSLAQGLGTEAFF
15,TRBV2,once,CASTDRQGATGELFF
12,TRBV7-8,NA,CASSPQFTEAFF
17,TRBV9,NA,CASSPGTSGSAAYEQYF
14,TRBV10-1,few,CASTERGRDDGYTF
17,TRBV11-2,NA,CASSLVRWGGTAKTQYF
15,TRBV4-1,NA,CASSPQPVGGNEQFF
14,TRBV2,NA,CASSVGSLNTEAFF
12,TRBV27,NA,CASSLHGDTQYF
15,TRBV28,NA,CASSLAVRRVETQYF
13,TRBV7-3,NA,CASSLGPSYEQYF
14,TRBV27,NA,CASSPRQGADTQYF
16,TRBV7-3,NA,CASSYRDSPSTDTQYF
16,TRBV4-3,NA,CASSQAGDRGGEKLFF
13,TRBV7-3,NA,CASSPGARDTQYF
15,TRBV4-1,few,CASSQDSLGSQPQHF
16,TRBV19,once,CASSLISRRMNTEAFF
17,TRBV28,NA,CASSSYHGQIDQETQYF
15,TRBV18,NA,CASSPRGSGANVLTF
14,TRBV11-1,NA,CASSLPGGNNEQFF
15,TRBV5-1,NA,CASSLSSTIVYEQFF
14,TRBV6-1,NA,CASSAPGGTDTQYF
14,TRBV5-1,NA,CASSLARDSNEQYF
15,TRBV7-9,few,CASSLFGDSGAEAFF
15,TRBV9,NA,CASSVEAGNTGELFF
16,TRBV10-1,NA,CASSESRRDNTGELFF
15,TRBV11-1,NA,CASSLWTSGRNEQFF
14,TRBV6-1,few,CASSRDSSYNEQFF
14,TRBV29-1,NA,CSVETDISGNTIYF